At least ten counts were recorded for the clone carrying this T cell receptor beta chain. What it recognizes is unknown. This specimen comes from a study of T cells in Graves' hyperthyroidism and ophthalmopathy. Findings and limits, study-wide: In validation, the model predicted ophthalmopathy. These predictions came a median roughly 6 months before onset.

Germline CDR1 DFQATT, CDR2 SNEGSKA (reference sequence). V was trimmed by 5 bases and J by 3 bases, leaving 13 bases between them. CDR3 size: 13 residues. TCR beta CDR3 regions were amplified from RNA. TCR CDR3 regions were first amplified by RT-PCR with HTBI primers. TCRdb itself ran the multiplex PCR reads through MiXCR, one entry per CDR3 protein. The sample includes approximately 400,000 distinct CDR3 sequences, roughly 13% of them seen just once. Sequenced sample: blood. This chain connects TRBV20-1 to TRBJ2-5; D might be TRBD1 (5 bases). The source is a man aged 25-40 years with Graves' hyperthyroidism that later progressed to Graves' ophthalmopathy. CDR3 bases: TGCAGTGCTGCCAGGGTCATAAAAGAGACCCAGTACTTC. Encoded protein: CSAARVIKETQYF.